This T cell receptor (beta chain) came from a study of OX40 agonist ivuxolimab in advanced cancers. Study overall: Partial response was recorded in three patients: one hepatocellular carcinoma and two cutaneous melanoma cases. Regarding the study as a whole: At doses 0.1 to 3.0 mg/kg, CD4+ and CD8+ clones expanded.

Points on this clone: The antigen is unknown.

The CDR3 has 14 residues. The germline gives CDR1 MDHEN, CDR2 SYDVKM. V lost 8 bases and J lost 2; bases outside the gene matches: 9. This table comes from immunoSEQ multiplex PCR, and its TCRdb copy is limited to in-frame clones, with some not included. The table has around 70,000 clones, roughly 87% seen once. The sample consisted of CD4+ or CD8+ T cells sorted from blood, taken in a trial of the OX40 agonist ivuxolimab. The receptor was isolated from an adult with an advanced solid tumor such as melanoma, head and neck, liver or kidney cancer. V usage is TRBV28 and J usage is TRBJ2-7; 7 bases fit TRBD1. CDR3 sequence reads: CASVIRGSPYEQYF. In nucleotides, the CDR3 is TGTGCCAGCGTGATCAGGGGGTCTCCCTACGAGCAGTACTTC. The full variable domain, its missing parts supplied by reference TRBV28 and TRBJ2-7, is DVKVTQSSRYLVKRTGEKVFLECVQDMDHENMFWYRQDPGLGLRLIYFSYDVKMKEKGDIPEGYSVSREKKERFSLILESASTNQTSMYLCASVIRGSPYEQYFGPGTRLTVT.